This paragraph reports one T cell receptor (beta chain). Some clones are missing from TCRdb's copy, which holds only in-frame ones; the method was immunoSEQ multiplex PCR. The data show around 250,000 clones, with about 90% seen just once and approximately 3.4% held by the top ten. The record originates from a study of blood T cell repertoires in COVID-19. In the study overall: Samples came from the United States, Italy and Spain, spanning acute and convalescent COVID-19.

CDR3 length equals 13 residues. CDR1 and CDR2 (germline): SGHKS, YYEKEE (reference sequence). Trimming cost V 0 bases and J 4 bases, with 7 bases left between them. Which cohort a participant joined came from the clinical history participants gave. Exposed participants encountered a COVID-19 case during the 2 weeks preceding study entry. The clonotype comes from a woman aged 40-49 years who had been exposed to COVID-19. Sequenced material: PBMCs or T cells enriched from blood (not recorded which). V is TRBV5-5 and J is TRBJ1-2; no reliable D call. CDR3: CASSLVPSYGYTF. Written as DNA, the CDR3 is TGTGCCAGCAGCTTGGTACCCAGCTATGGCTACACCTTC.